This passage covers 24 T cell receptor beta chains from one sample sequenced in a study of T cell responses to AZD1222 COVID-19 vaccine. The data were produced by immunoSEQ multiplex PCR, yet TCRdb's version contains in-frame clones alone and is incomplete. This table holds more than 90,000 clones, about 90% found once. This sample comprised peripheral blood, obtained 28 days after the second AZD1222 dose. The receptors stem from an adult who received the AZD1222 COVID-19 vaccine.

The CDR3 nucleotides read TGTGCCAGCACCCCCCACCAAAACTCTGAAGCTTTCTTT. This codes for CASTPHQNSEAFF. The V gene is TRBV28, the J gene TRBJ1-1; unclear D gene. The V and J ends lost 7 bases and 6 bases respectively, with 15 bases between them. The CDR3 consists of 13 residues. Per the germline V gene, CDR1 is MDHEN and CDR2 is SYDVKM.

The rearrangement links TRBV20-1 to TRBJ2-7; TRBD2 matches at 10 bases. CDR3 size: 16 residues. Germline V gives CDR1 DFQATT, CDR2 SNEGSKA (reference sequence). V shed 3 bases and J 1 base; nucleotides not matched to a gene: 9. The CDR3 is CSASPGTSVISYEQYF. CDR3 coding DNA: TGCAGTGCTAGTCCCGGGACTAGCGTCATTTCCTACGAGCAGTACTTC.

The chain couples TRBV6-5 to TRBJ2-7; maybe TRBD1 (5 bases). Germline V gene data show CDR1 as MNHEY and CDR2 as SVGAGI. Deletions cut 0 bases from V and 5 bases from J, with 14 bases between. The CDR3 loop spans 15 amino acids. This CDR3 reads CASSYSGPGFNEQYF. The CDR3 nucleotides are TGTGCCAGCAGTTACTCGGGGCCTGGGTTCAACGAGCAGTACTTC.

DNA for the CDR3: TGTGCCAGCAGCTTAGCCTGGGTCGGAGGGCGGGATGAGCAGTTCTTC. Translated: CASSLAWVGGRDEQFF. The J gene is TRBJ2-1, the V gene TRBV13; a possible D gene is TRBD2 (6 bases). Trimming shortened V by 1 base and J by 8 bases, and 18 bases separated the two germline ends. Per germline, CDR1 PRHDT and CDR2 FYEKMQ (reference sequence). There are 16 residues in the CDR3.

The chain carries TRBV30 and TRBJ1-5, with 8 positions matching TRBD1. This CDR3 region has 16 residues. Germline trimming cut 2 bases from V and 1 base from J; bases unmatched to any gene: 7. Germline CDR1 and CDR2: GTSNPN and SVGIG (reference sequence). The CDR3 DNA reads TGTGCCTGGAGTCTCAGGGGGCTGGGGAGCAATCAGCCCCAGCATTTT. Its translation: CAWSLRGLGSNQPQHF.

The rearrangement joins TRBV28 to TRBJ2-2; no definite D call. Germline assignment: CDR1 MDHEN and CDR2 SYDVKM. Trimming stripped 8 bases from V and 0 bases from J, with 10 bases between. The CDR3 extends over 14 amino acids. CDR3 DNA sequence: TGTGCCAGCGGCCTTATCTCGAACACCGGGGAGCTGTTTTTT. It specifies CASGLISNTGELFF.

This clone was picked up one time. The chain couples TRBV30 to TRBJ1-3; no definite D call. Per the germline V gene, CDR1 is GTSNPN and CDR2 is SVGIG (reference sequence). V shed 4 bases and J shed 2 bases, with 9 bases lying between them. The CDR3 is 13 amino acids. CDR3 loop: CAWTQFPGNTIYF. The CDR3, as DNA: TGTGCCTGGACGCAGTTCCCTGGAAACACCATATATTTT.

J is TRBJ2-2 and V is TRBV15; TRBD1 agrees at 9 bases. V gave up 4 bases and J gave up 5 bases; unmatched junction bases: 11. The CDR3 is made up of 17 amino acids. The germline CDR1 and CDR2 sequences are LNHNV and YYDKDF (reference sequence). The CDR3, as DNA: TGTGCCACCAGCAATCCTTCCGGGACAGGGCTAACCGGGGAGCTGTTTTTT. Its protein product is CATSNPSGTGLTGELFF.

The chain joins TRBV29-1 to TRBJ2-5; 7 nucleotides align to TRBD1. The CDR3 sequence is 12 residues long. The germline CDR1 and CDR2 sequences are SQVTM and ANQGSEA. The V and J ends lost 8 bases and 4 bases, in that order; junction bases with no gene match: 7. The CDR3 loop reads CSLTGTAETQYF. The CDR3 DNA reads as TGCAGCCTGACAGGGACCGCAGAGACCCAGTACTTC.

The gene calls are TRBV27 and TRBJ2-1; perhaps D is TRBD1 or TRBD2 (5 bases each). V shed 7 bases and J shed 10 bases, with 23 bases lying between them. The length of the CDR3 is 15 residues. Germline V lookup: CDR1 MNHEY, CDR2 SMNVEV (reference sequence). CDR3 sequence reads: CASKLGPHPRDEQFF. CDR3 sequence (DNA): TGTGCCAGCAAACTCGGCCCTCACCCTCGGGACGAGCAGTTCTTC.

This sequence joins TRBV5-1 and TRBJ2-3; no firm D call. The germline gives CDR1 SGHRS, CDR2 YFSETQ. This CDR3 region has 16 residues. The V end lost 0 bases, the J end lost 3 bases, and 14 bases lay between the germline ends. The CDR3 bases are TGCGCCAGCAGCTTGGGGGCCTCAAAAGCGACAGATACGCAGTATTTT. It translates to CASSLGASKATDTQYF.

V and J are TRBV7-7 and TRBJ2-5; no reliable D call. Trimming left V 1 base short and J 4 bases short, with 13 bases between. This CDR3 is 15 amino acids long. Germline CDR1 SSHAT, CDR2 FNYEAQ (reference sequence). This chain's CDR3 is CASSLVPDPLETQYF. In DNA form, the CDR3 reads TGTGCCAGCAGCTTAGTCCCGGACCCACTAGAGACCCAGTACTTC.

This clone was recorded only once. The V call is TRBV25-1, the J call TRBJ1-1, with D tentatively TRBD1 (6 bases). Germline V CDR1 and CDR2: MGHDK, SYGVNS. The length of the CDR3 is 13 residues. V was cut by 8 bases and J by 5 bases, with 15 bases left in between. CDR3 region: CASLIRGGTEAFF. CDR3 nucleotide sequence: TGTGCCAGCCTTATCAGGGGTGGGACTGAAGCTTTCTTT.

This clone appeared a few times. The CDR3 DNA follows: TGCGCCAGCAGCCAGTACCCGGCAGGGGGTCAGCCCCAGCATTTT. Amino acid sequence: CASSQYPAGGQPQHF. V gene TRBV4-1 combines with J gene TRBJ1-5, with 7 bases identical to TRBD1. Trimming took 3 bases from V and 6 from J; bases not matched to a gene: 8. Germline V gives CDR1 MGHRA, CDR2 YSYEKL. The CDR3 sequence is 15 residues long.

J is TRBJ1-6 and V is TRBV27; 11 bases agree with TRBD1. V shed 1 base and J 11 bases; nucleotides not matched to a gene: 10. There are 17 residues in the CDR3. CDR1 and CDR2 (germline): MNHEY, SMNVEV (reference sequence). The CDR3 here is CASSLWTGGAGRAPLHF. CDR3 nucleotides: TGTGCCAGCAGTTTATGGACAGGGGGCGCGGGGAGGGCACCCCTCCACTTT.

The chain uses TRBV9 and TRBJ2-1; 11 bases align to TRBD2. Per germline, CDR1 SGDLS and CDR2 YYNGEE. The CDR3 runs to 18 residues. Trimming at V came to 1 base and at J to 1 base, leaving 7 bases not matched to a gene. The CDR3 loop is CASSVTSGSGGSYNEQFF. The CDR3 DNA reads as TGTGCCAGCAGCGTAACTAGCGGGAGTGGTGGGTCCTACAATGAGCAGTTCTTC.

This chain links TRBV3-1 (or the pseudogene TRBV3-2) with TRBJ2-2; D not resolved. Trimming left V 5 bases short and J 0 bases short, with 4 bases between. Looked up from germline, CDR1 is LGHDT and CDR2 is YNNKEL (reference sequence). This CDR3 is 13 amino acids long. CDR3 sequence: CASSSPNTGELFF. The CDR3 DNA reads TGTGCCAGCAGCTCGCCGAACACCGGGGAGCTGTTTTTT.

The V and J genes are TRBV7-2 and TRBJ1-5; 8 nucleotides line up with TRBD1. CDR1 SGHTA and CDR2 FQGNSA come from the germline V gene. J lost 5 bases, V lost 6 bases, and 6 bases had no gene match. The CDR3 covers 14 residues. CDR3 nucleotides: TGTGCCAGCAGGACAGGACAGGGTTATCAGCCCCAGCATTTT. It codes for CASRTGQGYQPQHF.

V usage is TRBV20-1 and J usage is TRBJ1-1, with 9 bases lining up with TRBD1. The CDR3 length is 16 residues. V was pared by 3 bases and J by 0 bases, with 8 bases of the junction left unmatched. The germline gives CDR1 DFQATT, CDR2 SNEGSKA (reference sequence). CDR3 coding DNA: TGCAGTGCTAGTGGACAGGGGAGCGGGATGAACACTGAAGCTTTCTTT. Translated: CSASGQGSGMNTEAFF.

V and J are TRBV5-6 and TRBJ2-5; 11 nucleotides match TRBD2. The length of the CDR3 is 17 residues. Trimming cost V 1 base and J 2 bases; bases outside gene matches: 7. Germline lookup yields CDR1 SGHDT and CDR2 YYEEEE. For the CDR3, the DNA is TGTGCCAGCAGCTTGATTACTAGCGGGAGCAGGCAAGAGACCCAGTACTTC. Encoded protein: CASSLITSGSRQETQYF.

This clone came up once. The chain is built from TRBV7-9 and TRBJ1-2; 9 bases are shared with TRBD1. V lost 5 bases and J lost 4; bases outside the gene matches: 8. Germline V gene lookup returns CDR1 SEHNR and CDR2 FQNEAQ (reference sequence). The CDR3 runs 15 residues. The CDR3 spells CASSPRTGAGYGYTF. In DNA form, the CDR3 reads TGTGCCAGCAGCCCAAGGACAGGGGCAGGCTATGGCTACACCTTC.

The J gene is TRBJ2-1, the V gene TRBV25-1, with D possibly matching TRBD2 (6 bases). The germline gives CDR1 MGHDK, CDR2 SYGVNS. The CDR3 sequence is 13 residues long. With 0 bases removed from V and 8 bases from J, the gap between germline ends came to 8 bases. CDR3 loop: CASSEYASDEQFF. CDR3 nucleotide sequence: TGTGCCAGCAGTGAATATGCTAGCGATGAGCAGTTCTTC.

The rearrangement joins TRBV7-3 to TRBJ1-1, with unresolved D. Trimming left V 5 bases short and J 1 base short, with 14 bases between. The CDR3 spans 15 residues. Germline V gene sequence: CDR1 SGHTA, CDR2 FQGTGA. The DNA of the CDR3 is TGTGCCAGCAGCCCAACCCGGCAGTCGAACACTGAAGCTTTCTTT. It specifies CASSPTRQSNTEAFF. The variable domain in full, completed from reference TRBV7-3 and TRBJ1-1, reads GAGVSQTPSNKVTEKGKYVELRCDPISGHTALYWYRQSLGQGPEFLIYFQGTGAADDSGLPNDRFFAVRPEGSVSTLKIQRTERGDSAVYLCASSPTRQSNTEAFFGQGTRLTVV.

The chain employs TRBV9 and TRBJ1-6; D might be TRBD1 (6 bases). The V gene's germline CDR1 is SGDLS and CDR2 YYNGEE. Trimming left V 4 bases short and J 6 bases short, with 14 bases between. The CDR3 is made up of 15 amino acids. The CDR3 reads CASSQTDRFNSPLHF. The DNA of the CDR3 is TGTGCCAGCAGCCAAACTGACAGGTTTAATTCACCCCTCCACTTT.